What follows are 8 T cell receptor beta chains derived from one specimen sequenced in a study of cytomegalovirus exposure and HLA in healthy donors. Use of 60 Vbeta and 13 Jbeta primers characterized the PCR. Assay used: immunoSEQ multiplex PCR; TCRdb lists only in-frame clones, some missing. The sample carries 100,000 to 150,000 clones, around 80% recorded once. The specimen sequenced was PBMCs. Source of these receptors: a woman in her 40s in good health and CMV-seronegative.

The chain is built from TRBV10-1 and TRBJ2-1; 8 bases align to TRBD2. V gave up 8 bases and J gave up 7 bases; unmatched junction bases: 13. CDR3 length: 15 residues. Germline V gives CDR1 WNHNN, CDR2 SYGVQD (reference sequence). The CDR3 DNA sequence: TGCGCCAGCGCTAGCGGGCCAGGGGAGTTAAATGAGCAGTTCTTC. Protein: CASASGPGELNEQFF.

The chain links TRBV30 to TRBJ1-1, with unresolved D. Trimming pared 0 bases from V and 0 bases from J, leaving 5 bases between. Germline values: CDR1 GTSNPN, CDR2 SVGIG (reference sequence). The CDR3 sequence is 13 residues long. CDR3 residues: CAWSVGVNTEAFF. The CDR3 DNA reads TGTGCCTGGAGTGTCGGGGTGAACACTGAAGCTTTCTTT.

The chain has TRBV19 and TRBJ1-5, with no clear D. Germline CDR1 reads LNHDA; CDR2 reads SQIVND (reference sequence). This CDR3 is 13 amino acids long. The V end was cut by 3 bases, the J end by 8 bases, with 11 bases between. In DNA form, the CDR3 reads TGTGCCAGTAGTATTTACTCCTTGGAGCCCCAGCATTTT. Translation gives CASSIYSLEPQHF.

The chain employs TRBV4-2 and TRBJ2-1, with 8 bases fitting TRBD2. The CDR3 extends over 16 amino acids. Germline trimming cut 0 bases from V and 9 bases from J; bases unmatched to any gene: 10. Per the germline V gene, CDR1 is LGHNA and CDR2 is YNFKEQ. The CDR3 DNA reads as TGTGCCAGCAGCCAAGAAGAGACTAGCGTGCGGCCTGAGCAGTTCTTC. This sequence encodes CASSQEETSVRPEQFF.

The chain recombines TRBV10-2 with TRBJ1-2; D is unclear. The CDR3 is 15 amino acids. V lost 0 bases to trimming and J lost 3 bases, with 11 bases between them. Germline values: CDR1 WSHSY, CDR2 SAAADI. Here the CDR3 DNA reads TGCGCCAGCAGTGAGTCTGGAGAGGCCTACTATGGCTACACCTTC. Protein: CASSESGEAYYGYTF.

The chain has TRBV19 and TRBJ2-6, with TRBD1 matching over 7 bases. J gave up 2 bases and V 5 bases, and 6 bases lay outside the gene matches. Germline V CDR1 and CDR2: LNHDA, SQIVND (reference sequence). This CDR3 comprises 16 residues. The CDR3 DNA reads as TGTGCCAGTAGTGGTGACAGGGAGACTGGGGCCAACGTCCTGACTTTC. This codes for CASSGDRETGANVLTF.

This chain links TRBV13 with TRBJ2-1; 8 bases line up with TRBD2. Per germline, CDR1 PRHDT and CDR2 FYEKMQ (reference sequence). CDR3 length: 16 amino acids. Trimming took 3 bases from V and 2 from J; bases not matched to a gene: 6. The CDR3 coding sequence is TGTGCCAGCAGCTTTTCTCTTAGCGGGGCCTACAATGAGCAGTTCTTC. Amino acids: CASSFSLSGAYNEQFF.

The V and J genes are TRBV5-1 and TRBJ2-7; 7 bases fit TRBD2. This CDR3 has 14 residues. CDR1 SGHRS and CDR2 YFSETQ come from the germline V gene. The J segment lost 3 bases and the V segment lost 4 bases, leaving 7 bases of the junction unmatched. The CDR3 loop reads CASSAGLVIYEQYF. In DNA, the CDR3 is TGCGCCAGCAGCGCAGGACTAGTAATCTACGAGCAGTACTTC.